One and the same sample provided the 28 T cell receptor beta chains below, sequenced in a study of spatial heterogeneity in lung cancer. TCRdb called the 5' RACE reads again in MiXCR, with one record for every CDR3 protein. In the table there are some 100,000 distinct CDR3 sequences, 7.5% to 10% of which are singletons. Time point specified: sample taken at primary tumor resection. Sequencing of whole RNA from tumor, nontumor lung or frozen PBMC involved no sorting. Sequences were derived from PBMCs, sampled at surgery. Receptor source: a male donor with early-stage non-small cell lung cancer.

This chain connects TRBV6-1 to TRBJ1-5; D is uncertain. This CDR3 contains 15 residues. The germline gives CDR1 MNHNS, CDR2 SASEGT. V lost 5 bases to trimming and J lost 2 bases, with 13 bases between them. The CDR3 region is CASSNGPVGNQPQHF. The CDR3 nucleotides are TGTGCCAGCAGTAACGGACCGGTTGGCAATCAGCCCCAGCATTTT.

CDR3 coding DNA: TGTGCCAGCAGCGTACCGAGGACTGCTCAAGATACGCAGTATTTT. Translating it yields CASSVPRTAQDTQYF. The chain uses TRBV9 and TRBJ2-3; TRBD2 is a possible D gene (5 bases). The length of the CDR3 is 15 residues. The germline V gene encodes CDR1 SGDLS and CDR2 YYNGEE. Trimming stripped 1 base from V and 5 bases from J, with 14 bases between.

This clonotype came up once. In DNA, the CDR3 is TGTGCCAGCAGTTATGACAGGGCCTCCTACAATGAGCAGTTCTTC. This sequence encodes CASSYDRASYNEQFF. The V gene is TRBV6-2 or TRBV6-3, the J gene TRBJ2-1, with TRBD1 matching over 7 bases. The CDR3 sequence is 15 residues long. The germline V gene encodes CDR1 MNHEY and CDR2 SVGEGT. V was clipped by 3 bases and J by 0 bases; unmatched bases: 2.

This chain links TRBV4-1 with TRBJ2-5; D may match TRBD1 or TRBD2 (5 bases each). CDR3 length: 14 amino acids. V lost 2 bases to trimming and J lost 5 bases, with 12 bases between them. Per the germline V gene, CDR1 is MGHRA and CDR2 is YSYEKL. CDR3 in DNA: TGCGCCAGCAGCCAATCCCCGGGGCGGGAGACCCAGTACTTC. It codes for CASSQSPGRETQYF.

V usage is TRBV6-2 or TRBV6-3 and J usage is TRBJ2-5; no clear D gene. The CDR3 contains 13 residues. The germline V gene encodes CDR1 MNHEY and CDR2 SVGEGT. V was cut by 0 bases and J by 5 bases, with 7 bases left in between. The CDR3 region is CASSYSGMETQYF. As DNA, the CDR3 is TGTGCCAGCAGTTACTCGGGGATGGAGACCCAGTACTTC.

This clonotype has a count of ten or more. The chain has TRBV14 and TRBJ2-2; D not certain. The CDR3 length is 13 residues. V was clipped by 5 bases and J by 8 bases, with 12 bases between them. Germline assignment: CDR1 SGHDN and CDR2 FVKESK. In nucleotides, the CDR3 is TGTGCCAGCAGCGGTCCTCCCTCGGGGGAGCTGTTTTTT. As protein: CASSGPPSGELFF.

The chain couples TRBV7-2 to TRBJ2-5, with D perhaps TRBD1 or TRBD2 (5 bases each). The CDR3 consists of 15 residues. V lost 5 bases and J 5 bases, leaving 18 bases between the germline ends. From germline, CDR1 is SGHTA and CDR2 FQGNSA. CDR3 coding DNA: TGTGCCAGCAGCCCCCGGGGCAGGGCGGTTGAGACCCAGTACTTC. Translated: CASSPRGRAVETQYF.

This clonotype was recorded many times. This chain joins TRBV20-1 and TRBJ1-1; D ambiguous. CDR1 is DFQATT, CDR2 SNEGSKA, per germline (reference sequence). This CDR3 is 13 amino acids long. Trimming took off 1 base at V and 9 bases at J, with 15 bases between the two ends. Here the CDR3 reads CSARGTQISQAFF. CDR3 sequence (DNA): TGCAGTGCTAGAGGAACTCAAATCTCCCAAGCTTTCTTT.

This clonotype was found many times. This CDR3 is CASLSTKNIQYF. CDR3 bases: TGTGCCAGCTTGAGCACCAAAAACATTCAGTACTTC. V usage is TRBV28 and J usage is TRBJ2-4, with unresolved D. Trimming removed 8 bases at V and 2 bases at J, with 7 bases between. CDR1 is MDHEN, CDR2 SYDVKM, per germline. The CDR3 length is 12 residues.

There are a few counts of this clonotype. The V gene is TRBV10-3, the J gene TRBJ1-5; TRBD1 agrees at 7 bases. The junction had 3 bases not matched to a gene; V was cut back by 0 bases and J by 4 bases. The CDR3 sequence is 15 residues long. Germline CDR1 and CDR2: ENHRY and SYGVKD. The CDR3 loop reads CAISESGGRNQPQHF. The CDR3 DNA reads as TGTGCCATCAGTGAGTCAGGGGGCAGAAATCAGCCCCAGCATTTT.

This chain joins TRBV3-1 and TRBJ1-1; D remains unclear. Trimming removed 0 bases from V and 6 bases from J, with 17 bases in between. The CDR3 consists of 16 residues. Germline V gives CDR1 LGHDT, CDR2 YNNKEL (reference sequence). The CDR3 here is CASSQDPRTVVPEAFF. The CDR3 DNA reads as TGTGCCAGCAGCCAAGATCCAAGGACGGTCGTCCCTGAAGCTTTCTTT. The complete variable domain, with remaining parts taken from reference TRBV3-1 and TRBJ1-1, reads DTAVSQTPKYLVTQMGNDKSIKCEQNLGHDTMYWYKQDSKKFLKIMFSYNNKELIINETVPNRFSPKSPDKAHLNLHINSLELGDSAVYFCASSQDPRTVVPEAFFGQGTRLTVV.

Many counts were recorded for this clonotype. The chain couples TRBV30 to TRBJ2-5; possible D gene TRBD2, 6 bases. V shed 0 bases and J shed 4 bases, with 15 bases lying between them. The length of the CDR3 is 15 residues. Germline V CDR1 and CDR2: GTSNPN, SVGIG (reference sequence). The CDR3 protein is CAWSVGGASSETQYF. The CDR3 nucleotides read TGTGCCTGGAGTGTGGGCGGGGCCTCGTCAGAGACCCAGTACTTC. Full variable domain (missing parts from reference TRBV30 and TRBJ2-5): SQTIHQWPATLVQPVGSPLSLECTVEGTSNPNLYWYRQAAGRGLQLLFYSVGIGQISSEVPQNLSASRPQDRQFILSSKKLLLSDSGFYLCAWSVGGASSETQYFGPGTRLLVL.

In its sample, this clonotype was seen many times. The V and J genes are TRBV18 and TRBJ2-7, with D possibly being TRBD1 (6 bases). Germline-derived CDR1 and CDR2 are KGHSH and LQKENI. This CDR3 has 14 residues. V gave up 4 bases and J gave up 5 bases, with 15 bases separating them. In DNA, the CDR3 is TGTGCCAGCTCACTAGGGCACAGGGCGGACGAGCAGTACTTC. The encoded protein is CASSLGHRADEQYF.

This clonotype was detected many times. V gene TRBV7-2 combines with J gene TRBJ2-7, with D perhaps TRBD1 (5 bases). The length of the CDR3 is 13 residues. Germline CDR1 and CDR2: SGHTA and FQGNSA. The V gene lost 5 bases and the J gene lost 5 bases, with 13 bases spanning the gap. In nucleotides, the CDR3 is TGTGCCAGCAGCCCCCAACAGGACCACGAGCAGTACTTC. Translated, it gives CASSPQQDHEQYF.

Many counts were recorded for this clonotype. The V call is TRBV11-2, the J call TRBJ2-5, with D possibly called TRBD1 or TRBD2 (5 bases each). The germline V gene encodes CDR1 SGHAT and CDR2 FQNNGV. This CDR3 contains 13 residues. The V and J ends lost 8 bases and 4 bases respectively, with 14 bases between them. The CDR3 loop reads CASLSTGRETQYF. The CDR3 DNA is TGTGCCAGCCTTTCGACGGGACGAGAGACCCAGTACTTC.

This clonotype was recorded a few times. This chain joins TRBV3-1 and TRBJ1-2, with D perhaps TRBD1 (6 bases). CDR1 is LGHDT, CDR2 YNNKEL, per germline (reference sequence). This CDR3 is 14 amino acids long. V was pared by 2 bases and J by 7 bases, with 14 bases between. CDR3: CASSQLQGRGGYTF. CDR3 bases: TGTGCCAGCAGCCAACTTCAGGGGCGAGGTGGCTACACCTTC.

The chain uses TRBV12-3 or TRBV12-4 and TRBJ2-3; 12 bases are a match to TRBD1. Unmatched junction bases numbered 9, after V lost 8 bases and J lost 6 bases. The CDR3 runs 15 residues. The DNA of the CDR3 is TGTGCCAGCGCCGAGGGACAGGGGGCGTTGGATACGCAGTATTTT. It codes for CASAEGQGALDTQYF.

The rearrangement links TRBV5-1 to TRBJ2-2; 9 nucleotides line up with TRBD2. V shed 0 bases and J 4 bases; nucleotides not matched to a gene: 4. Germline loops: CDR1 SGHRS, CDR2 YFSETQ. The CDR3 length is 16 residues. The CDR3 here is CASSLALLAGTGELFF. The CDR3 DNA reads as TGCGCCAGCAGCTTGGCCCTACTAGCGGGCACCGGGGAGCTGTTTTTT.

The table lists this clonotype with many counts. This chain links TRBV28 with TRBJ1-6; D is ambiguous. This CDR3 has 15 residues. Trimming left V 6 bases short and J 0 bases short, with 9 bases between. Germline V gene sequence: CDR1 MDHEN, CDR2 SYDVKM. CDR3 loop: CASSPATSYNSPLHF. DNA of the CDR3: TGTGCCAGCAGCCCAGCGACCTCCTATAATTCACCCCTCCACTTT.

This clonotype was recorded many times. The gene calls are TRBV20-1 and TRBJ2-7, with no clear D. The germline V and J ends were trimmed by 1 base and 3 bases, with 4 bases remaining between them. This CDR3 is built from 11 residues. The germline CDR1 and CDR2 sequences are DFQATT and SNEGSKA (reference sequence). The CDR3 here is CSARVSYEQYF. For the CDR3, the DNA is TGCAGTGCTAGAGTCAGCTACGAGCAGTACTTC.

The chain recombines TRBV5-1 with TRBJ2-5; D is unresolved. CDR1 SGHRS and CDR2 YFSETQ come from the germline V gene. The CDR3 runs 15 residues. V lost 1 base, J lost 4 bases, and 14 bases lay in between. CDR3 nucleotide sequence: TGCGCCAGCAGCTTGACCCCGGTCCGTGGAGAGACCCAGTACTTC. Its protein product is CASSLTPVRGETQYF.

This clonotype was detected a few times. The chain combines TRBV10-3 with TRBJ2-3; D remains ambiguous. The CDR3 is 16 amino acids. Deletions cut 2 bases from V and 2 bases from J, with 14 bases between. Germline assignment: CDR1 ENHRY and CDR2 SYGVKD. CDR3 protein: CAISEGRHPDTDTQYF. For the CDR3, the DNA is TGTGCCATCAGTGAGGGGCGGCACCCGGACACAGATACGCAGTATTTT.

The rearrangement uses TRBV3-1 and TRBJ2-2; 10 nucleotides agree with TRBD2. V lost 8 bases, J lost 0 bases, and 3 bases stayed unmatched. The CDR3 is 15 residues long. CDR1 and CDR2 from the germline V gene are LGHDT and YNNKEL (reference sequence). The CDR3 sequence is CASLLAGSNTGELFF. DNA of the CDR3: TGTGCCAGCTTACTAGCGGGATCGAACACCGGGGAGCTGTTTTTT.

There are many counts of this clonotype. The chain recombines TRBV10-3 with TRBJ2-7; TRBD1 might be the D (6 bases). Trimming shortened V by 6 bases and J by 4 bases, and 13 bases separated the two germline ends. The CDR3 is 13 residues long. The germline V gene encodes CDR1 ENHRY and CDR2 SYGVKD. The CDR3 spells CAISPGHPYEQYF. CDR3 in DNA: TGTGCCATCAGCCCGGGACACCCATACGAGCAGTACTTC.

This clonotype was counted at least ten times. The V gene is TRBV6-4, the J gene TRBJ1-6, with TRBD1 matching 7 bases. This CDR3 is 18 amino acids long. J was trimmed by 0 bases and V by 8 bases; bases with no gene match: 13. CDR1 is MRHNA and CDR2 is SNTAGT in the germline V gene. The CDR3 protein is CASLPGQLESSYNSPLHF. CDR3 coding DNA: TGTGCCAGCCTGCCGGGACAGCTAGAGAGCTCCTATAATTCACCCCTCCACTTT.

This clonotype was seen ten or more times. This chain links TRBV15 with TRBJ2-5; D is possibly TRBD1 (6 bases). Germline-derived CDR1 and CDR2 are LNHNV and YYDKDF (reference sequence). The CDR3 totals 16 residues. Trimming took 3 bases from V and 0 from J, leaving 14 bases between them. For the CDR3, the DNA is TGTGCCACCAGCAGGGGGTCTACAGGGTACCAAGAGACCCAGTACTTC. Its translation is CATSRGSTGYQETQYF. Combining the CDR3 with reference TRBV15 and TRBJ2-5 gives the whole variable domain DAMVIQNPRYQVTQFGKPVTLSCSQTLNHNVMYWYQQKSSQAPKLLFHYYDKDFNNEADTPDNFQSRRPNTSFCFLDIRSPGLGDTAMYLCATSRGSTGYQETQYFGPGTRLLVL.

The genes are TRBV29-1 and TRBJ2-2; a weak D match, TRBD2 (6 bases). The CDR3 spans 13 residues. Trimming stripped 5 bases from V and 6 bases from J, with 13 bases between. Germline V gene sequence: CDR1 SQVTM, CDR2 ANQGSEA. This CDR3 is CSVPGASAGELFF. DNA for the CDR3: TGCAGCGTTCCTGGGGCTAGCGCCGGGGAGCTGTTTTTT.

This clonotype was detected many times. CDR3 loop: CSVGLSPHGYTF. CDR3 nucleotides: TGCAGCGTTGGACTCTCCCCACATGGCTACACCTTC. The chain has TRBV29-1 and TRBJ1-2; D is undetermined. Between the trimmed V and J ends, which lost 4 bases and 6 bases, there was a span of 12 bases. Germline V gene sequence: CDR1 SQVTM, CDR2 ANQGSEA. This CDR3 comprises 12 residues.